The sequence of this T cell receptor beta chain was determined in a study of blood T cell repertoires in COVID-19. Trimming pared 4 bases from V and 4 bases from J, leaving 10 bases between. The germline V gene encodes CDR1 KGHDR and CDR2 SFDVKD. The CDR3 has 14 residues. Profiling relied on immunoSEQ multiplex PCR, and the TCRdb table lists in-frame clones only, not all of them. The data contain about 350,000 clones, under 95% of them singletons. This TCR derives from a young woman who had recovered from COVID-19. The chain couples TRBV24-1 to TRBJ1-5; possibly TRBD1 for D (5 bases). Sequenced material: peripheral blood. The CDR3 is CATSEAGYNQPQHF. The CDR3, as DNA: TGTGCCACCAGTGAGGCAGGGTATAATCAGCCCCAGCATTTT.